One and the same sample provided the 10 T cell receptor beta chains below, sequenced in a study of PD-1 blockade in classical Hodgkin lymphoma (dated by TCRdb to the early 2020s). Library preparation employed the immunoSEQ multiplex PCR assay. This immuneACCESS table, as held by TCRdb, lists in-frame sequences with V and J called but not all clones. Of the missing ones, under half trace to an unresolved V gene in checked studies; the others have no known cause. The sample table records more than 20,000 clones; around four fifths of these occur just once. The ten top clones hold 15% to 20% of the sample. Read against the paper, the sample's time point label means: cycle 2 day 1 (C2D1) of nivolumab. Every trial patient had relapsed after autologous stem cell transplantation, and cohorts A, B and C differed in prior brentuximab vedotin exposure. The sample in question was peripheral blood mononuclear cells (PBMCs), obtained before the second cycle of nivolumab. The source of these receptors is a human donor with classical Hodgkin lymphoma.

Concerning this clone itself: A junction boundary mismatches the germline segment, possibly from a read error. The chain carries TRBV5-4 and TRBJ2-7, with 12 bases aligning to TRBD1. Per the germline V gene, CDR1 is SGHNT and CDR2 is YYREEE (reference sequence). This CDR3 region has 16 residues. The CDR3 spells CASSHGTGGNSYEQYF. CDR3 nucleotides: TGCGCCAGCAGCCATGGGACAGGGGGCAACTCCTACGAGCAGTACTTC.

The chain links TRBV19 to TRBJ2-3; tentative D call: TRBD2 (5 bases). The germline V and J ends were trimmed by 7 bases and 2 bases, with 16 bases remaining between them. The CDR3 runs 15 residues. The germline CDR1 and CDR2 sequences are LNHDA and SQIVND (reference sequence). CDR3 protein: CASKSGVWITDTQYF. The CDR3 DNA sequence: TGTGCCAGTAAGTCCGGGGTATGGATCACAGATACGCAGTATTTT.

The rearrangement uses TRBV7-8 and TRBJ1-2; no clear D gene. The CDR3 is made up of 13 amino acids. The ends were cut back, 4 bases at V and 5 bases at J, with 11 bases in the middle. Germline CDR1 is SGHVS and CDR2 is FQNEAQ. The DNA of the CDR3 is TGTGCCAGCAGCTCCCAAAGCAGGTATGGCTACACCTTC. This sequence encodes CASSSQSRYGYTF.

This rearrangement joins TRBV6-5 to TRBJ2-5; 7 bases agree with TRBD1. In germline, CDR1 is MNHEY, CDR2 SVGAGI. This CDR3 is 14 amino acids long. The J segment lost 3 bases and the V segment lost 3 bases, leaving 4 bases of the junction unmatched. The DNA of the CDR3 is TGTGCCAGCAGTTATTCCGGGACAGAAGAGACCCAGTACTTC. This translates into CASSYSGTEETQYF.

The rearrangement links TRBV7-2 to TRBJ2-7; possible D gene TRBD2, 6 bases. Germline-derived CDR1 and CDR2 are SGHTA and FQGNSA. The CDR3 is made up of 13 amino acids. V was cut by 2 bases and J by 6 bases, with 11 bases left in between. DNA of the CDR3: TGTGCCAGCAGCTTAACCGGGAGTGGCGAGCAGTACTTC. Its translation: CASSLTGSGEQYF.

The chain couples TRBV4-3 to TRBJ1-2; 10 bases are shared with TRBD1. Germline V gene sequence: CDR1 LGHNA, CDR2 YSLEER. V trimming: 1 base; J trimming: 2 bases; junction bases outside the gene matches: 4. The CDR3 runs to 16 residues. The CDR3 coding sequence is TGCGCCAGCAGCCAAGCCGGACAGGGGGGGAACTATGGCTACACCTTC. It yields the protein CASSQAGQGGNYGYTF.

V and J are TRBV27 and TRBJ1-6; D is possibly TRBD1 (5 bases). In germline, CDR1 is MNHEY, CDR2 SMNVEV (reference sequence). This CDR3 has 13 residues. Trimming took 8 bases from V and 9 from J, leaving 14 bases between them. CDR3 DNA sequence: TGTGCCAGCCGGGGAGGGGTAGGTTCACCCCTCCACTTT. It yields the protein CASRGGVGSPLHF.

This clone has more than one count but fewer than ten. This sequence joins TRBV10-1 and TRBJ2-5; D might be TRBD1 (6 bases). Germline assignment: CDR1 WNHNN and CDR2 SYGVQD (reference sequence). This CDR3 is built from 15 residues. V lost 0 bases to trimming and J lost 0 bases, with 8 bases between them. In nucleotides, the CDR3 is TGCGCCAGCAGTGAGTCCACAGGGTACCAAGAGACCCAGTACTTC. Translated, it gives CASSESTGYQETQYF.

This clone rates as medium-sized. The genes are TRBV30 and TRBJ2-2; either TRBD1 or TRBD2 may fit D (5 bases each). Trimming took off 5 bases at V and 6 bases at J, with 16 bases between the two ends. The CDR3 is 14 amino acids. Germline CDR1 reads GTSNPN; CDR2 reads SVGIG (reference sequence). The CDR3 region has the DNA TGTGCCTGGCCACCGGGACGGGCCGCCGGGGAGCTGTTTTTT. Protein: CAWPPGRAAGELFF.

The rearrangement uses TRBV19 and TRBJ1-3; D remains ambiguous. The CDR3 runs to 15 residues. V lost 5 bases, J lost 2 bases, and 13 bases lay in between. CDR1 is LNHDA, CDR2 SQIVND, per germline (reference sequence). The CDR3 loop reads CASSLQKPPGNTIYF. The DNA for the CDR3 is TGTGCCAGTAGTTTACAGAAGCCCCCTGGAAACACCATATATTTT. Based on the CDR3 plus reference TRBV19 and TRBJ1-3, the full variable domain is DGGITQSPKYLFRKEGQNVTLSCEQNLNHDAMYWYRQDPGQGLRLIYYSQIVNDFQKGDIAEGYSVSREKKESFPLTVTSAQKNPTAFYLCASSLQKPPGNTIYFGEGSWLTVV.